The clone carrying this T cell receptor (beta chain) was recorded only once. Its matching antigen is unknown. This entry belongs to a study of OX40 agonist ivuxolimab in advanced cancers. Looking at the study overall: The drug used for patients, ivuxolimab, was an agonistic anti-OX40 (CD134) antibody.

Measured with immunoSEQ multiplex PCR; TCRdb has only the in-frame clones, and not every one. This sample has fewer than 80,000 clones, with just over 85% found just once. The V gene's germline CDR1 is MDHEN and CDR2 SYDVKM. The ends were cut back, 5 bases at V and 4 bases at J, with 21 bases in the middle. This CDR3 spans 17 amino acids. The study's findings and limits: CD4+ and CD8+ T cells in blood underwent clonal expansion by week 6 at 0.1 to 3.0 mg/kg. Some patients who did not respond also had low normalized T-cell clonal expansion. CD4+ T cells averaged fewer expanded clones than CD8+ T cells.

V usage is TRBV28 and J usage is TRBJ1-3; unclear D gene. This specimen consisted of CD4+ or CD8+ T cells sorted from blood, obtained in a trial of the OX40 agonist ivuxolimab. The TCR was taken from an adult with an advanced solid tumor such as melanoma, head and neck, liver or kidney cancer. The CDR3 here is CASSASGGPISGNTIYF. CDR3 bases: TGTGCCAGCAGTGCTTCGGGAGGGCCTATCTCGGGAAACACCATATATTTT.